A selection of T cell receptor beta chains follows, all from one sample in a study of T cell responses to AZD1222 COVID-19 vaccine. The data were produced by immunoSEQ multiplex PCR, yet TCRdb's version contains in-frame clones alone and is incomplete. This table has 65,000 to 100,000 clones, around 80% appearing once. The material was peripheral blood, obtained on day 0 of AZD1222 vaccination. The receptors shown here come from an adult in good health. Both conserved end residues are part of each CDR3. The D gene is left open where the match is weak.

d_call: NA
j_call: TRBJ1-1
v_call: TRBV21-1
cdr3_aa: CASSRTLQGDKGNTEAFF

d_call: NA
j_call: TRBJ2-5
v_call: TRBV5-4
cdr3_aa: CASSLGPDSQETQYF

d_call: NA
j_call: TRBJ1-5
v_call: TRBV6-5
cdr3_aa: CASSNKNQPQHF

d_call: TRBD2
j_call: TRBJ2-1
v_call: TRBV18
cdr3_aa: CASRRDFGDPKSSGGSYNEQFF

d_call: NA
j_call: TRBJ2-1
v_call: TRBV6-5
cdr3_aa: CASSPSRYNEQFF

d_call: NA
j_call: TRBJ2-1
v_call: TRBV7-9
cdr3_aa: CASSLVLGSRYNEQFF

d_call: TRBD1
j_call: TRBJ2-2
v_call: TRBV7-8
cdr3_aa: CASSRDRANTGELFF

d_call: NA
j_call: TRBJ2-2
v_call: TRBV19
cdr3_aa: CASSIDFWRSMNTGELFF

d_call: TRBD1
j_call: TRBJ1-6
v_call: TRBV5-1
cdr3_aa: CASSRAGTGDNSPLHF

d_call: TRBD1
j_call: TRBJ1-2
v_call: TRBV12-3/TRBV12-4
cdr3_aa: CASSFQNRGGYTF

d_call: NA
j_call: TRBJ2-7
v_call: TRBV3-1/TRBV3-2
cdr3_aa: CASSQVPGNHEQYF

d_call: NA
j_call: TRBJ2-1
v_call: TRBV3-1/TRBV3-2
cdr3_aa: CASSTGSEQFF

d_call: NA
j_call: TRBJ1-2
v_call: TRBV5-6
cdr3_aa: CASSLRRREGGYTF

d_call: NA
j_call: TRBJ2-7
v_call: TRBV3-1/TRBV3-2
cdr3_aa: CASSQAHLAGNYEQYF

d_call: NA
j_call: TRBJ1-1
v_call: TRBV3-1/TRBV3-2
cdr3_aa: CASSPARSDTEAFF

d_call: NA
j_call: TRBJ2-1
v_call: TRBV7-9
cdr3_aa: CASSLAYSRLDEQFF

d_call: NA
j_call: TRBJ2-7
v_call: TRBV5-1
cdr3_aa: CASSLGEGGSEQYF

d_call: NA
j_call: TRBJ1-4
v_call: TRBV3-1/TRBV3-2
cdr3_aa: CASSPRSAMYEKLFF

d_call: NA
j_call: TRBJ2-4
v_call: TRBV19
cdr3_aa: CASSALGLYSGEGTVPGNIQYF

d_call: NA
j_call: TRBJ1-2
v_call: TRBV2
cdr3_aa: CASSEARDRIYGYTF

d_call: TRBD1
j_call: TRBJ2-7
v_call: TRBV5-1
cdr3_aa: CASSSQGDGAAYEQYF

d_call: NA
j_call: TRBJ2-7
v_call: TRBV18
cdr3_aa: CASSPGSSSYEQYF

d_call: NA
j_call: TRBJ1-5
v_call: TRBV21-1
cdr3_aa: CASSSPRTGNQPQHF

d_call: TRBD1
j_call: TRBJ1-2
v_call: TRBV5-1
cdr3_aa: CASSAGQEFYGYTF

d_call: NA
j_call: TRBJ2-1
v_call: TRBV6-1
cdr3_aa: CASSEFQGQAYNEQFF

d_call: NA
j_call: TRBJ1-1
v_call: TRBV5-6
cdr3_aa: CASSLAPGTTTEAFF

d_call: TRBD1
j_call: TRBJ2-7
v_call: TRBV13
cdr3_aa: CASSLRDRGASYF

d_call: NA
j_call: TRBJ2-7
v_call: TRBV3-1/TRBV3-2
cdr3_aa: CASSQARGPYEQYF

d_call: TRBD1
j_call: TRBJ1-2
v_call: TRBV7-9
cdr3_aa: CASSLGEGASYTF

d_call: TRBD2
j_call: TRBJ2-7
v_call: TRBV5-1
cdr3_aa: CASSIAGGSYEQYF

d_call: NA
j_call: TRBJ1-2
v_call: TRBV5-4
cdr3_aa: CASSLGRDRPNYGYTF

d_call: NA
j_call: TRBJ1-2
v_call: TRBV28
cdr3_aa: CASSLGRRDNYGYTF

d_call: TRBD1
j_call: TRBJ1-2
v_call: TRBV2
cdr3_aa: CASSQTGGNYGYTF

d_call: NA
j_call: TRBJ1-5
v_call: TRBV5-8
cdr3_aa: CASSLTGFDQPQHF

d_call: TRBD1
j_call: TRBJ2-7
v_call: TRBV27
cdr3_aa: CASSLRPGQAYEQYF

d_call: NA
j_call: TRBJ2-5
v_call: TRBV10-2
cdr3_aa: CASQQGLWGGQETQYF

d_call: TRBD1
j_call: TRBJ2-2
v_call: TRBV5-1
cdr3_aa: CASNRDRDTGELFF

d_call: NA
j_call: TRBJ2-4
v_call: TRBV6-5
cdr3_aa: CASSSRLAKNIQYF

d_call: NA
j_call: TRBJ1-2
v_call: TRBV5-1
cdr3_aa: CASSLDGGPGYTF

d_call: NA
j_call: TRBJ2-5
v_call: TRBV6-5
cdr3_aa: CASSQRVGTQETQYF

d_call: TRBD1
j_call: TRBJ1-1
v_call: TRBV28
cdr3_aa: CASSLGQQNTEAFF

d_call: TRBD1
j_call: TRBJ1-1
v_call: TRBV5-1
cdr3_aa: CATAKGAGTEAFF

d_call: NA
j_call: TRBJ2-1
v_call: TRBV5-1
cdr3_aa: CASSPEGGFNYNEQFF

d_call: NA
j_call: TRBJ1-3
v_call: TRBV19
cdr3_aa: CASRPNGVSSGNTIYF

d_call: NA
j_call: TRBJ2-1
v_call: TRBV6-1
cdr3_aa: CASSERGRSNEQFF

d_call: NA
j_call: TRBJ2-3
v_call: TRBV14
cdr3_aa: CASSFGGGTDTQYF

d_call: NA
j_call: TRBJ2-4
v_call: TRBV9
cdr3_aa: CASSVGQIQYF

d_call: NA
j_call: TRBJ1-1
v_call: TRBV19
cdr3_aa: CASSIPPSNTEAFF

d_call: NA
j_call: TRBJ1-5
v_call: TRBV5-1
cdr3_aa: CASSSGEGGNQPQHF

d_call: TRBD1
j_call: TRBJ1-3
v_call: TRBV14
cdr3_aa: CASSPYGTGAGNTIYF

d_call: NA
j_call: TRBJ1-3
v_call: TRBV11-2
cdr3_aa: CASSTSGYTIYF

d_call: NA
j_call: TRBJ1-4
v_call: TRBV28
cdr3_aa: CAAGWNLEKLFF

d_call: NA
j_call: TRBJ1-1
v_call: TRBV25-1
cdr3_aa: CASSSAARAKTEAFF

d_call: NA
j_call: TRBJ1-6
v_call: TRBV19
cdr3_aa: CASSRVSSYNSPLHF

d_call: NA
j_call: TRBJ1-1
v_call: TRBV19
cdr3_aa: CASSITVNTEAFF